This section outlines one T cell receptor beta chain sequence together with its context. The data originate from a study of blood T cell repertoires in COVID-19. On the study more broadly: Collection of acute and convalescent COVID-19 samples took place in the United States, Italy and Spain.

Produced via immunoSEQ multiplex PCR; TCRdb's table is partial and in-frame only. In the table there are about 200,000 clones, approximately 80% of which are singletons. Germline lookup yields CDR1 SGHDT and CDR2 YYEEEE. This CDR3 contains 17 residues. Trimming cost V 5 bases and J 0 bases; bases outside gene matches: 13. The gene calls are TRBV5-6 and TRBJ1-2, with TRBD1 identical over 7 bases. This clonotype was obtained from a human donor with acute or convalescent COVID-19. The donor label of this sample is uncertain. The specimen sequenced was peripheral blood. The CDR3 DNA sequence: TGTGCCAGCAGTATCGGCGGAGGGGGCTTATCTAACTATGGCTACACCTTC. It specifies CASSIGGGGLSNYGYTF.